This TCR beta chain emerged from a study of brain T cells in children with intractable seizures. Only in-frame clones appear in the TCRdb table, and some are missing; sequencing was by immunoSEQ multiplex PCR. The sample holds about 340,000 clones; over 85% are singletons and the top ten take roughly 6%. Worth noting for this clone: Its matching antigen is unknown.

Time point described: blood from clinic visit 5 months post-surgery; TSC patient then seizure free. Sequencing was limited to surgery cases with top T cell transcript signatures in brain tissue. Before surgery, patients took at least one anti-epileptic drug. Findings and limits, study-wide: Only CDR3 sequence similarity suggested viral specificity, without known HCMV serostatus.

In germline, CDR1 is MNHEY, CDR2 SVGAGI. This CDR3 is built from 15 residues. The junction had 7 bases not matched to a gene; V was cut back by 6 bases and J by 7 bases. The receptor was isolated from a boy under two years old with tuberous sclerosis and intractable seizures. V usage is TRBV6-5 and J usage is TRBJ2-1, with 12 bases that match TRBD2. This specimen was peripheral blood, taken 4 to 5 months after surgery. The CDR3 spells CASRATSGGSNEQFF. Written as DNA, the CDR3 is TGTGCCAGCAGGGCTACTAGCGGGGGGTCGAATGAGCAGTTCTTC.